The clone carrying this T cell receptor (beta chain) showed up many times. Germline CDR1 and CDR2: SGHVS and FNYEAQ. V lost 2 bases, J lost 7 bases, and 2 bases stayed unmatched. This CDR3 comprises 13 residues. Unique molecular identifiers were incorporated when the TCRbeta library was constructed. TCRdb re-called the PCR reads with MiXCR, one entry per CDR3 protein. The table includes approximately 250,000 distinct CDR3 sequences, 9.7% detected once. The entry originates in a study of T-cell reconstitution after alpha-beta-depleted transplantation in children. V and J are TRBV7-6 and TRBJ1-5; 7 bases fit TRBD1. Sequencing was performed on PBMCs from the stem cell graft donor, taken from the stem cell graft. The TCR was taken from a human donor who donated a stem cell graft to a child with SCID. The CDR3 here is CASSLSGQQPQHF. The CDR3 DNA reads as TGTGCCAGCAGCTTATCGGGACAGCAGCCCCAGCATTTT.